The rows below give T cell receptor beta chains drawn from one sample of a study of cytomegalovirus exposure and HLA in healthy donors. Clones were read by immunoSEQ multiplex PCR, and TCRdb kept only the in-frame ones, dropping some. The table lists 95,000 to 150,000 clones, 80% to 85% of them singletons. The source material was PBMCs. Every receptor here comes from a man younger than 40 in good health and CMV-seronegative. Both conserved end residues are part of each CDR3. The D gene is left open where the match is weak. Rows give clone size only sometimes, using once, few, many, or a class for an expanded clone.

CDR3 DNA: TGTGCCAGCAGTTCGACAGGGTTGCACACTGAAGCTTTCTTT
CDR3 protein: CASSSTGLHTEAFF
D gene: TRBD1
clone size: -
J gene: TRBJ1-1
V gene: TRBV28

CDR3 DNA: TGTGCCAGCAGCCCCACTATGACTAGCGGGGCACAAGAGACCCAGTACTTC
CDR3 protein: CASSPTMTSGAQETQYF
D gene: TRBD2
clone size: -
J gene: TRBJ2-5
V gene: TRBV5-4

CDR3 DNA: TGTGCCTGGAGTGATTATCCCGATCAGCCCCAGCATTTT
CDR3 protein: CAWSDYPDQPQHF
D gene: -
clone size: -
J gene: TRBJ1-5
V gene: TRBV30

CDR3 DNA: TGTGCCACCAGCAGGGAGGGACAGCAAAGTGAAAAACTGTTTTTT
CDR3 protein: CATSREGQQSEKLFF
D gene: TRBD1
clone size: once
J gene: TRBJ1-4
V gene: TRBV15

CDR3 DNA: TGTGCCAGCAGCTTGGGCAGGGAAGCTGCAAATCAGCCCCAGCATTTT
CDR3 protein: CASSLGREAANQPQHF
D gene: -
clone size: once
J gene: TRBJ1-5
V gene: TRBV11-2

CDR3 DNA: TGCGCCAGCACCTTCGGGGGGGTGGGTGACACAGATACGCAGTATTTT
CDR3 protein: CASTFGGVGDTDTQYF
D gene: TRBD2
clone size: -
J gene: TRBJ2-3
V gene: TRBV5-1

CDR3 DNA: TGTGCCAGCAGACTCGACGGGTCCGCCTACGAGCAGTACTTC
CDR3 protein: CASRLDGSAYEQYF
D gene: -
clone size: -
J gene: TRBJ2-7
V gene: TRBV27

CDR3 DNA: TGCAGCGCCCTACAGATCAACGAGCAGTACTTC
CDR3 protein: CSALQINEQYF
D gene: -
clone size: -
J gene: TRBJ2-7
V gene: TRBV29-1

CDR3 DNA: TGTGCCAGCAGTCCTGTCCCAACTGCAGGGGTCCTGAACACTGAAGCTTTCTTT
CDR3 protein: CASSPVPTAGVLNTEAFF
D gene: -
clone size: -
J gene: TRBJ1-1
V gene: TRBV25-1

CDR3 DNA: TGCGCCAGCAGCTCATTAAGCGGGGGGGCCTACAATGGGCAGTTCTTC
CDR3 protein: CASSSLSGGAYNGQFF
D gene: TRBD2
clone size: -
J gene: TRBJ2-1
V gene: TRBV5-1

CDR3 DNA: TGTGCCAGCAGCTTAAAGCGCGGGACTAGCGGTAACACCGGGGAGCTGTTTTTT
CDR3 protein: CASSLKRGTSGNTGELFF
D gene: TRBD2
clone size: once
J gene: TRBJ2-2
V gene: TRBV7-2

CDR3 DNA: TGCGCCAGCAGTGACGGCGGGGGCAGACGGTTCTTC
CDR3 protein: CASSDGGGRRFF
D gene: -
clone size: -
J gene: TRBJ2-1
V gene: TRBV10-1

CDR3 DNA: TGCGCCAGCAGTGATGAGTCGACGCCCCGGAATGGGGGGGATGAGACCCAGTACTTC
CDR3 protein: CASSDESTPRNGGDETQYF
D gene: TRBD2
clone size: -
J gene: TRBJ2-5
V gene: TRBV10-1

CDR3 DNA: TGCAGCGGGGGTCGGACAGGGGAGACCCAGTACTTC
CDR3 protein: CSGGRTGETQYF
D gene: TRBD1
clone size: -
J gene: TRBJ2-5
V gene: TRBV29-1

CDR3 DNA: TGCGCCAGCACGCCTTCGGCGGGGGCTAACACCGGGGAGCTGTTTTTT
CDR3 protein: CASTPSAGANTGELFF
D gene: -
clone size: -
J gene: TRBJ2-2
V gene: TRBV5-1

CDR3 DNA: TGCGCCAGCAGCCTCCTACAGGGTACAAGCTCTGGAAACACCATATATTTT
CDR3 protein: CASSLLQGTSSGNTIYF
D gene: -
clone size: -
J gene: TRBJ1-3
V gene: TRBV5-1

CDR3 DNA: TGTGCCAGCAGCGCCGACAGGGGGCTTGAGACCCAGTACTTC
CDR3 protein: CASSADRGLETQYF
D gene: TRBD1
clone size: -
J gene: TRBJ2-5
V gene: TRBV5-4

CDR3 DNA: TGTGCCAGCTCACCCGACTCCAGCACAGATACGCAGTATTTT
CDR3 protein: CASSPDSSTDTQYF
D gene: -
clone size: -
J gene: TRBJ2-3
V gene: TRBV18

CDR3 DNA: TGTGCCAGCAGTTTTAGCGGGGACACCGGGGAGCTGTTTTTT
CDR3 protein: CASSFSGDTGELFF
D gene: TRBD2
clone size: -
J gene: TRBJ2-2
V gene: TRBV28

CDR3 DNA: TGTGCCAGCAGGCCGACCGTCTCCACAGCCTACGAGCAGTACTTC
CDR3 protein: CASRPTVSTAYEQYF
D gene: -
clone size: -
J gene: TRBJ2-7
V gene: TRBV7-9

CDR3 DNA: TGCAGCGTTGACCGGAAGGACAGCCCTAACTATGGCTACACCTTC
CDR3 protein: CSVDRKDSPNYGYTF
D gene: -
clone size: -
J gene: TRBJ1-2
V gene: TRBV29-1

CDR3 DNA: TGTGCCAGCAGTGAGAGAACAGGGGACCAAGAGACCCAGTACTTC
CDR3 protein: CASSERTGDQETQYF
D gene: TRBD1
clone size: -
J gene: TRBJ2-5
V gene: TRBV6-1